This passage covers 16 T cell receptor beta chains from one sample sequenced in a study of blood T cell repertoires in COVID-19. TCRdb keeps only in-frame clones here, not all; method: immunoSEQ multiplex PCR. The sample lists about 240,000 clones, roughly four fifths occurring once. Sequencing used peripheral blood. The receptor set was obtained from a woman in her seventies with acute or convalescent COVID-19.

This clone showed up just a few times. This chain uses TRBV7-8 with TRBJ2-7; possible D gene TRBD2, 6 bases. CDR3 length: 14 residues. V lost 3 bases, J lost 3 bases, and 12 bases lay in between. Germline V gene sequence: CDR1 SGHVS, CDR2 FQNEAQ. The CDR3 bases are TGTGCCAGCAGCTTGCGCGGCGGGGACTACGAGCAGTACTTC. Protein: CASSLRGGDYEQYF.

The rearrangement links TRBV19 to TRBJ1-5, with D possibly TRBD1 on 6 matching bases. V dropped 11 bases and J dropped 1 base, with 12 bases sitting between them. Germline CDR1 and CDR2: LNHDA and SQIVND (reference sequence). The CDR3 length is 13 residues. CDR3 in DNA: TGTGCCTCGAGGACAGCGAGCAATCAGCCCCAGCATTTT. As protein: CASRTASNQPQHF.

This clone was seen more than once but under ten times. The rearrangement joins TRBV10-3 to TRBJ1-2; D is uncertain. Per germline, CDR1 ENHRY and CDR2 SYGVKD. The CDR3 length is 14 residues. Trimming removed 2 bases from V and 7 bases from J, with 14 bases in between. The DNA of the CDR3 is TGTGCCATCAGTGAGGACACCCCGGCCGCTGGCTACACCTTC. Translation: CAISEDTPAAGYTF.

The CDR3 DNA is TGTGCCAGCAGTTGGACAGGGGGTCGCAATCAGCCCCAGCATTTT. It specifies CASSWTGGRNQPQHF. The gene calls are TRBV27 and TRBJ1-5; 10 bases fit TRBD1. The germline V gene has CDR1 MNHEY and CDR2 SMNVEV (reference sequence). The CDR3 is 15 amino acids. With V trimmed by 4 bases and J by 2 bases, 2 bases remained unmatched.

This chain uses TRBV6-4 with TRBJ1-1; D not certain. Deletions cut 5 bases from V and 5 bases from J, with 12 bases between. The CDR3 loop spans 13 amino acids. CDR1 is MRHNA, CDR2 SNTAGT, per germline. CDR3 DNA sequence: TGTGCCAGCAGTCGGGATGAACGGACTGAAGCTTTCTTT. Translated, it gives CASSRDERTEAFF.

The chain recombines TRBV3-1 (or the pseudogene TRBV3-2) with TRBJ1-5, with 9 bases that match TRBD1. The CDR3 length is 15 residues. J lost 2 bases, V lost 4 bases, and 3 bases had no gene match. Germline-derived CDR1 and CDR2 are LGHDT and YNNKEL (reference sequence). CDR3 loop: CASSLGQGGNQPQHF. CDR3 nucleotides: TGTGCCAGCAGCCTGGGACAGGGAGGCAATCAGCCCCAGCATTTT.

V usage is TRBV19 and J usage is TRBJ2-3; a possible D gene is TRBD1 (5 bases). V lost 6 bases, J lost 4 bases, and 8 bases lay in between. The germline V gene has CDR1 LNHDA and CDR2 SQIVND (reference sequence). CDR3 length: 12 residues. CDR3 bases: TGTGCCAGTAGGGGCAGGGCAGATACGCAGTATTTT. It is translated as CASRGRADTQYF.

This clone appeared a few times. The gene calls are TRBV7-8 and TRBJ2-7; the D is unclear. CDR1 is SGHVS and CDR2 is FQNEAQ in the germline V gene. This CDR3 region has 12 residues. Trimming took off 5 bases at V and 0 bases at J, with 5 bases between the two ends. The CDR3, as DNA: TGTGCCAGCAGCCCCAGCTCCTACGAGCAGTACTTC. This translates into CASSPSSYEQYF.

This chain uses TRBV5-1 with TRBJ2-2, with D perhaps matching TRBD1 (5 bases). V was trimmed by 0 bases and J by 2 bases, leaving 11 bases between them. This CDR3 comprises 16 residues. Germline V gives CDR1 SGHRS, CDR2 YFSETQ. In DNA form, the CDR3 reads TGCGCCAGCAGCTTGGGACAGAGTGTTAACACCGGGGAGCTGTTTTTT. It specifies CASSLGQSVNTGELFF.

The chain joins TRBV7-2 to TRBJ1-6, with 9 positions matching TRBD1. Germline trimming cut 2 bases from V and 7 bases from J; bases unmatched to any gene: 3. There are 15 residues in the CDR3. Germline lookup yields CDR1 SGHTA and CDR2 FQGNSA. The CDR3: CASSLIGTGNSPLHF. The DNA for the CDR3 is TGTGCCAGCAGCTTAATAGGGACAGGGAATTCACCCCTCCACTTT.

The rearrangement joins TRBV11-2 to TRBJ1-5; D is uncertain. The CDR3 has 13 amino acids. Trimming removed 0 bases at V and 11 bases at J, with 11 bases between. Germline CDR1 SGHAT, CDR2 FQNNGV. DNA of the CDR3: TGTGCCAGCAGCTTAGATCCCCAGCAGGCCCAGCATTTT. Translation gives CASSLDPQQAQHF.

This chain joins TRBV5-4 and TRBJ2-7, with a weak D call TRBD2 (6 bases). Germline V gives CDR1 SGHNT, CDR2 YYREEE (reference sequence). Trimming took off 5 bases at V and 4 bases at J, with 16 bases between the two ends. The CDR3 totals 14 residues. In DNA, the CDR3 is TGTGCCAGCAGTAGCCGGGACGGACTATACGAGCAGTACTTC. It specifies CASSSRDGLYEQYF.

The rearrangement uses TRBV4-2 and TRBJ1-1; weak D call: TRBD1 (6 bases). V shed 1 base and J shed 1 base, with 16 bases lying between them. Germline assignment: CDR1 LGHNA and CDR2 YNFKEQ. CDR3 size: 17 residues. The CDR3 region has the DNA TGTGCCAGCAGCCAAGTAGGCAGGGGAGGGGGGAACACTGAAGCTTTCTTT. This gives the protein CASSQVGRGGGNTEAFF.

This clone showed up just once. This chain links TRBV7-9 with TRBJ1-4, with unresolved D. Germline V gives CDR1 SEHNR, CDR2 FQNEAQ (reference sequence). The CDR3 totals 13 residues. V was pared by 1 base and J by 10 bases, with 10 bases between. The CDR3 is CASSLVSEGKLFF. CDR3 sequence (DNA): TGTGCCAGCAGCTTAGTCAGTGAGGGAAAACTGTTTTTT.

The chain recombines TRBV12-3 or TRBV12-4 with TRBJ2-1, with TRBD1 matching over 7 bases. CDR3 size: 13 residues. V shed 7 bases, J shed 5 bases, and the junction held 5 bases outside the gene matches. CDR3 bases: TGTGCCAGCAACAACAGGGGCCACAATGAGCAGTTCTTC. Protein: CASNNRGHNEQFF.

This clone appeared a single time. This chain joins TRBV5-1 and TRBJ2-7; tentative D call: TRBD1 (6 bases). Trimming pared 3 bases from V and 4 bases from J, leaving 11 bases between. Germline-derived CDR1 and CDR2 are SGHRS and YFSETQ. This CDR3 region has 13 residues. The CDR3 here is CASSYLQGYEQYF. In DNA form, the CDR3 reads TGCGCCAGCAGCTACCTACAGGGATACGAGCAGTACTTC. Complete variable domain (other parts from reference TRBV5-1 and TRBJ2-7): KAGVTQTPRYLIKTRGQQVTLSCSPISGHRSVSWYQQTPGQGLQFLFEYFSETQRNKGNFPGRFSGRQFSNSRSEMNVSTLELGDSALYLCASSYLQGYEQYFGPGTRLTVT.